The TCR beta chain under discussion was sequenced for a study of Ad26.COV2.S vaccination and SARS-CoV-2 variants. For the study at large: Trial arm assignment for the donor was COV1001 Ad26.COV2.S. Ad26.COV2.S given intramuscularly, once or twice 56 days apart.

Overall study findings and caveats: Vaccine and placebo recipients had similar non-spike TCR breadth.

Sequencing was performed with immunoSEQ multiplex PCR; in TCRdb, only in-frame clones are kept and a portion is missing. Of over 300,000 clones in the sample, 83% were seen once. Germline trimming cut 0 bases from V and 5 bases from J; bases unmatched to any gene: 8. CDR3 length: 16 amino acids. Per the germline V gene, CDR1 is SGDLS and CDR2 is YYNGEE. Treatment here: some 20 received Ad26.COV2.S at low or high dose, single or two shots; 5 received placebo; per-sample allocation not given. Samples came from day 63 after the first vaccine or placebo injection. Boston provided a donor who was an adult aged 18-55 years. With respect to this clone: What it binds is unknown.

The starting material was peripheral blood, obtained in a trial of Ad26.COV2.S vaccine versus placebo. The V and J genes are TRBV9 and TRBJ2-5, with 9 positions matching TRBD2. This sequence originates from a person between 18 and 65 years old who received the Ad26.COV2.S COVID-19 vaccine or a placebo. In nucleotides, the CDR3 is TGTGCCAGCAGCGTAGTTGGTAGCGGGAGCAGGGAGACCCAGTACTTC. This encodes CASSVVGSGSRETQYF.